This T cell receptor (beta chain) was captured in a study of cytomegalovirus exposure and HLA in healthy donors (dated by TCRdb to about 2017). Background on the whole study: An earlier analysis of some 550 of the donors reported more than 250 Gb of sequence data and 100 million to 130 million unique TCR beta sequences from around 200 million T cells. To predict cytomegalovirus infection status, the study combined high-throughput TCR immunosequencing, statistical association of individual TCRs with disease status, and machine learning. The number of typed donors differed by locus: about 629-640 for A, B, C, DRB1 and DQB1; 522 for DQA1; 606 for DPA1; and around 490 for DPB1. Among 350 to 400 genotyped donors of the cohort, an average of 235,054 unique TCR beta nucleotide sequences were sequenced per donor, roughly 20% of them non-productive. A later analysis re-analyzed previously published TCR beta repertoires from roughly 630 donors and added high-resolution HLA genotyping to study TCR occurrence patterns. The genetic ancestry cluster associated with self-reported Caucasian donors included roughly four fifths of the 398 genotyped donors. Because of strong linkage in the cohort, 5 or 6 DR-DQ haplotypes were treated as single units for association and clustering. Every repertoire in the discovery cohort had been generated on one and the same sequencing platform. HLA typing included class I and class II loci at four-digit resolution. The T cell repertoires of 666 subjects were profiled by immunosequencing and related to cytomegalovirus serostatus. Donor age, sex, ethnicity and CMV serostatus were compiled alongside the repertoire data. In a later genetic analysis, genome-wide SNP genotypes for about 55% of the roughly 700 donors were used, and that subset was treated as a discovery cohort. The study aimed to test whether cataloging public T cell receptors could reveal signatures of past pathogen exposure. Rather than drawing on any new phenotypic data, the later analysis identified candidate immune exposures from TCR beta sequences and the way those sequences occurred across donors. Around 300 gigabases of sequencing data and approximately 85 million unique TCR sequences were included in an early release covering under 650 HLA-typed donors. In addition to the first cohort of 666 subjects, a separate validation cohort of some 120 different subjects was used. To decide whether each TCR beta V gene segment behaved as functional or pseudogenic, an earlier analysis of 587 of the donors relied on high-throughput TCR beta sequencing.

As regards this clone: This receptor's antigen is unknown. Qualities for individual bases were not recorded, and no much larger clone is one base off.

Results the study describes overall, beyond this receptor: An earlier analysis of approximately 590 of the donors showed that most TCR beta V segments appeared in productive rearrangements either about 87% or about 30% of the time, which broadly matched IMGT annotations. In a later genetic analysis, a missense DCLRE1C variant was associated with V-gene and J-gene trimming of TCR beta chains, and the association was replicated in an independent cohort. A total of about 150 TCR beta chains were listed by the study as associated with cytomegalovirus. In a later analysis, HLA-associated TCR beta chains showed more clonal expansion and lower generation probabilities than non-associated chains that were equally common. The classifier was reported to diagnose cytomegalovirus status with high specificity and sensitivity in both the original cohort and the validation cohort. A further reported finding was that TCR beta sequences accurately predicted the HLA-A and HLA-B alleles for most subjects in the first cohort. A cluster of highly shared sequence variants was judged likely to represent a technical artifact of the sequencing pipeline. A later analysis reported that several top co-occurrence clusters appeared linked to parvovirus B19, influenza, CMV and Epstein-Barr virus. HLA typing was unavailable for some donors at each locus, so association tests used only the typed subset. Because the 87-base-pair reads could not distinguish some IMGT-functional V segments, including TRBV6-2 and TRBV6-3, those segments were excluded. Most CMV-associated TCR beta chains appeared to be HLA-restricted in a later analysis, and the HLA associations seemed to be driven largely by CMV exposure. The authors suggested that the approach could potentially be generalized to other disease states and immunological phenotypes. The presence/absence analyses assumed that sequencing depth was roughly uniform across donors, and that assumption may not be true. According to a later genetic analysis, donors in an Asian-associated ancestry cluster had fewer N-insertions in productive TCRs than the approximately 670-donor mean. In this cohort, only TCR beta chains were sequenced, and detectable features were limited by the absence of alpha or paired-chain data. The only immune exposure information available for the cohort was CMV serostatus. Specific HLA alleles were associated with 15,000 to 20,000 TCR beta sequences at a false discovery rate of 0.05 in a later analysis. Across donors, most TCR sequences were observed very rarely, whereas some public TCRs were present in many individuals. Roughly 17 rarely observed V segments, including chromosome 9 orphons, were excluded from the earlier analysis of almost 600 of the donors because counts were too low. A later analysis found that TCR association rates varied across HLA loci, with DRB1 alleles showing the most associated TCRs and HLA-C alleles the fewest. When HLA alleles, especially DR and DQ, strongly co-occurred, TCR associations were difficult to assign to individual alleles. Correlated functional status among segregating V segments might reflect linkage disequilibrium, but an unknown experimental factor could not be ruled out. A few of the identified cytomegalovirus-associated TCR beta chains were confirmed in vitro to be specific for cytomegalovirus antigens.

Trimming accounts for 4 bases at V and 0 bases at J, while the number of junction bases matched to no gene is 2. CDR1 and CDR2, looked up from the germline V gene (reference sequence), are SGHNT and YYREEE. The CDR3 measures 15 amino acids from cysteine to phenylalanine. Solely the CDR3 DNA is kept, with 45 bases framed from the first base. The library was made by the immunoSEQ multiplex PCR assay. A mixture of 60 forward primers for TCR Vbeta segments and 13 reverse primers for TCR Jbeta segments was used in the multiplex PCR. The CDR3 region of rearranged TCR beta genes was amplified from genomic DNA with a multiplex PCR assay. Amplified TCR beta libraries were sequenced as 87-base-pair reads on the Illumina HiSeq System. Per the source publication's procedure: A later analysis tallied roughly 76 million unique TCR beta chains across the 666 repertoires, and approximately 9.9 million of those chains were shared by two or more donors. To remove PCR and sequencing errors, raw reads were error-corrected and collapsed into unique sequences using a nearest-neighbor algorithm that merged closely related sequences. V, D and J gene segments were assigned by aligning CDR3 sequences to IMGT reference sequences. For a sequence to be retained, at least a six-nucleotide match to both a V gene segment and a J gene segment was required. Rearrangements were classified as productive when the CDR3 lacked stop codons and remained in frame with V and J, and all other rearrangements were classified as non-productive. CDR3 was defined by IMGT convention, running from the second conserved V-encoded cysteine to the conserved J-encoded phenylalanine. The earlier analysis of 450 to 750 of the donors excluded any sequence lacking an unambiguous match to a single V gene segment. An earlier analysis of 500 to 700 of the donors classified V segments as functional when productive rearrangements were above 56.7% and as segregating when the standard deviation between donors was above 5%. To diagnose cytomegalovirus status from the catalog of TCR beta chain sequences, a statistical classification framework was built. A later analysis assigned V and J genes by comparing TCR nucleotide sequences with IMGT/GENE-DB human TR gene sequences. The TCRdist pipeline was used in a later analysis to assign CDR3 sequences and most-parsimonious VDJ recombination scenarios. In a later analysis, each TCR beta chain was defined by its CDR3 amino acid sequence together with its V-gene family, and reads without a unique V-gene family were excluded. In a later analysis, a few hundred highly shared, low-generation-probability nucleotide sequences were removed to address suspected cross-contamination and a sequencing artifact. In a later analysis, a clonal expansion index for each public chain was calculated from normalized within-repertoire ranks of inferred template counts. In a later analysis, generation probabilities were computed using a VDJ recombination model fitted to out-of-frame rearrangements, and the results were checked against IGoR. Hypergeometric tests were used in a later analysis to score TCR-TCR, TCR-HLA and TCR-CMV co-occurrence, with a repertoire-size bias correction applied to the TCR pairs. To estimate false discovery rates, a later analysis permuted the HLA or CMV assignments 20 times. In a later analysis, co-occurring TCRs were grouped using DBSCAN, and TCRdist sequence similarity was added for clustering within HLA-allele-positive subsets. Repertoires with fewer than 30,000 or more than 120,000 public chains, plus five repertoires with anomalous nucleotide sharing, were excluded from co-occurrence clustering. TCRdb re-hosts the immuneACCESS table, in-frame sequences only. Its copies lack some clones; in the studies checked, an unresolved V gene accounts for under half of them, and the cause for the rest is not known. V and J calls and clone size are given by that table; D and trimming were obtained from the DNA. This sample has about 140,000 clones in its table, and around 82% of those were observed once. The biggest ten clones account for roughly 2.4% of the sample.

In total, 630 or so healthy bone marrow donors made up the cohort. At the time of sampling, all cohort members were nominally healthy, though unrecorded immune exposures were likely present. The donor was CMV seronegative and was included in the group of about 400 seronegative cohort members. Every donor gave a peripheral blood sample, and the peripheral blood mononuclear cells from that sample were used for TCR beta sequencing. Genomic DNA extraction from the blood cell samples was performed with the Qiagen DNeasy Blood Extraction Kit. The sequence came from a middle-aged man in good health and CMV-seronegative. The rearrangement combines TRBV5-4 with TRBJ2-2; 8 central nucleotides agree with TRBD1. The source material was PBMCs. The bases read TGTGCCAGCAGCCCGGGACAGGCGAACACCGGGGAGCTGTTTTTT. Its protein is CASSPGQANTGELFF.